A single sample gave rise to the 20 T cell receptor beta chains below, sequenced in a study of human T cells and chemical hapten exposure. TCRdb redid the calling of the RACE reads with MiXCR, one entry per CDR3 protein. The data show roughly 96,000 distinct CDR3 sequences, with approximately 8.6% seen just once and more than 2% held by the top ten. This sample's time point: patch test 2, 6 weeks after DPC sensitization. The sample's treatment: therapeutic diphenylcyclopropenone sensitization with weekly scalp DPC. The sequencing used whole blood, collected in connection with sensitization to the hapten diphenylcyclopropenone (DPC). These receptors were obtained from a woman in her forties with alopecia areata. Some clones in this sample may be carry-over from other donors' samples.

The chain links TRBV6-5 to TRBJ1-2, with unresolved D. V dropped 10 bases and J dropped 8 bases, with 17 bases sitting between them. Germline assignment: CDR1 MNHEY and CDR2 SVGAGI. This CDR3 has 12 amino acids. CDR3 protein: CATQGSLGGYTF. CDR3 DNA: TGTGCCACCCAAGGGAGCTTGGGAGGCTACACCTTC.

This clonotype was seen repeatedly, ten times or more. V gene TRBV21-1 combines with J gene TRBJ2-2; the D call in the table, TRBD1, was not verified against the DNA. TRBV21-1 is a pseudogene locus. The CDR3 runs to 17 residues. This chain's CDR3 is CASSKELGEGDTGELFF. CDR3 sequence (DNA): TGTGCCAGCAGCAAAGAGTTGGGGGAAGGGGACACCGGGGAGCTGTTTTTT.

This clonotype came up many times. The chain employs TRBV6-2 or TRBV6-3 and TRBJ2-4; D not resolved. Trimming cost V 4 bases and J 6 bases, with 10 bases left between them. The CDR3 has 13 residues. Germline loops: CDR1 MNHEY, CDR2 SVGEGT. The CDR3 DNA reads TGTGCCAGCAGTTCATATGAGCGAAACATTCAGTACTTC. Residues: CASSSYERNIQYF.

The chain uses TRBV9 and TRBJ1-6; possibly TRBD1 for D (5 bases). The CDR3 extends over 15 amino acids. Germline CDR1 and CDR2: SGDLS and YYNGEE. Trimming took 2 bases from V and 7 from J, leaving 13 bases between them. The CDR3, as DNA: TGTGCCAGCAGCGTTGGGGACGTTCCCAATTCACCCCTCCACTTT. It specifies CASSVGDVPNSPLHF.

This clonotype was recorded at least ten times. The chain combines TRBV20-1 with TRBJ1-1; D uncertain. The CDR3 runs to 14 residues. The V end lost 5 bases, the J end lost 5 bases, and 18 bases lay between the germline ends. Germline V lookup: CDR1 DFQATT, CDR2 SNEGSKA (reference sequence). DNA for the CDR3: TGCAGTGCTCCCCCCGACTGGGCGGGGACTGAAGCTTTCTTT. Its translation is CSAPPDWAGTEAFF.

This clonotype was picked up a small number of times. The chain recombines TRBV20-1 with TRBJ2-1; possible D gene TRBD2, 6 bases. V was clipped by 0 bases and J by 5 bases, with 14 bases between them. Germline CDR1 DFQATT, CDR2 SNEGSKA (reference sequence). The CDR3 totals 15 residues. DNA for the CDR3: TGCAGTGCTAGAGATCCCGGGGGAGGCAACAATGAGCAGTTCTTC. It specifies CSARDPGGGNNEQFF.

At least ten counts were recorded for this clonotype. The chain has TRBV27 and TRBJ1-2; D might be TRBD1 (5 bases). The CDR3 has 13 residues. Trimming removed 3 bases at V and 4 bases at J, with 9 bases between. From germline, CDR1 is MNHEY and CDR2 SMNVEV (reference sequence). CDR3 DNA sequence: TGTGCCAGCAGTTTCCTCGACAGCTATGGCTACACCTTC. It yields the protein CASSFLDSYGYTF.

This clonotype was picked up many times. This chain's CDR3 is CASSFQGAGYTF. CDR3 nucleotides: TGTGCCAGCAGCTTTCAGGGGGCGGGCTACACCTTC. This chain uses TRBV7-2 with TRBJ1-2; 8 positions match TRBD1. Germline CDR1 is SGHTA and CDR2 is FQGNSA. With V trimmed by 3 bases and J by 8 bases, 2 bases remained unmatched. The CDR3 has 12 amino acids.

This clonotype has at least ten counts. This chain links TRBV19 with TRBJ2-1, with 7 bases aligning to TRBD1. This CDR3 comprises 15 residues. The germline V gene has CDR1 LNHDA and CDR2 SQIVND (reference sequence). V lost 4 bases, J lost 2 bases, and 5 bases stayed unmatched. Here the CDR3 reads CASSRQGPPYNEQFF. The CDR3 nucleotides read TGTGCCAGTAGTAGACAGGGCCCCCCCTACAATGAGCAGTTCTTC.

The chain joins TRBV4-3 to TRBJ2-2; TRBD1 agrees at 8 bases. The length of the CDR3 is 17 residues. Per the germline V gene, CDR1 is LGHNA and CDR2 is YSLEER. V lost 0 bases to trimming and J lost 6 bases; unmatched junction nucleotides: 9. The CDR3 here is CASSQEAPGGASGELFF. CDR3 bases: TGCGCCAGCAGCCAAGAGGCCCCAGGGGGCGCATCCGGGGAGCTGTTTTTT.

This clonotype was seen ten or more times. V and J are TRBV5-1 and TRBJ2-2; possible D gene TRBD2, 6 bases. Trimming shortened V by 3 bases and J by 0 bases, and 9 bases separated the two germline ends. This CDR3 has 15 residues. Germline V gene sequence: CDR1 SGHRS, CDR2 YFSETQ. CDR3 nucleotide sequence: TGCGCCAGCAGCTCGGGAGCCACGAACACCGGGGAGCTGTTTTTT. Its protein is CASSSGATNTGELFF.

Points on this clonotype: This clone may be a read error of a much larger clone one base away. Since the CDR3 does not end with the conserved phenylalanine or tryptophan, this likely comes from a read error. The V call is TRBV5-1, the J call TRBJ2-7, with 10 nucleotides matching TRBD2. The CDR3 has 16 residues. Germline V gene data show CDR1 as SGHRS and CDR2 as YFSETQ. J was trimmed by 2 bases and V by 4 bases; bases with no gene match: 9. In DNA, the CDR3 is TGCGCCAGCAGCCCGGATTCCGGACTAGCGGCCTACGAGCAGTACTCC. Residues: CASSPDSGLAAYEQYS.

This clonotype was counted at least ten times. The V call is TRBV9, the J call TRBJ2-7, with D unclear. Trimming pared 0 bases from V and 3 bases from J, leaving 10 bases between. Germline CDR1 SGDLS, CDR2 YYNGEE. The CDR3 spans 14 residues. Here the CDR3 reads CASSVGPIFYEQYF. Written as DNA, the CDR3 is TGTGCCAGCAGCGTAGGCCCCATATTCTACGAGCAGTACTTC. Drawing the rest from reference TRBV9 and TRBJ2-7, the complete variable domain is DSGVTQTPKHLITATGQRVTLRCSPRSGDLSVYWYQQSLDQGLQFLIQYYNGEERAKGNILERFSAQQFPDLHSELNLSSLELGDSALYFCASSVGPIFYEQYFGPGTRLTVT.

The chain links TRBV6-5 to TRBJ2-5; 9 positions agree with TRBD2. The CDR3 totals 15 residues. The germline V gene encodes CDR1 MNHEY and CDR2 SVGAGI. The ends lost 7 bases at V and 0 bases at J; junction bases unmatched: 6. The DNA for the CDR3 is TGTGCCAGCATGAGAACTAGCGGGTACCAAGAGACCCAGTACTTC. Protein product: CASMRTSGYQETQYF.

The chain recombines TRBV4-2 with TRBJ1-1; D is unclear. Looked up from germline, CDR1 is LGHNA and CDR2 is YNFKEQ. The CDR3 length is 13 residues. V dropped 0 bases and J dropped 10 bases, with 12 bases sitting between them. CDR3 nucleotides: TGTGCCAGCAGCCAAGAAGGCTCGGGGAGAGCTTTCTTT. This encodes CASSQEGSGRAFF.

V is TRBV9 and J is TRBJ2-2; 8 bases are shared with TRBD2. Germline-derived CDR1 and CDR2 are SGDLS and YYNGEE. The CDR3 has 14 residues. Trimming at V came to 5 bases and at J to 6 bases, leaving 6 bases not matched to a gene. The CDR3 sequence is CASRDPREAGELFF. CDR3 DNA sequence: TGTGCCAGCAGAGATCCGCGGGAGGCCGGGGAGCTGTTTTTT.

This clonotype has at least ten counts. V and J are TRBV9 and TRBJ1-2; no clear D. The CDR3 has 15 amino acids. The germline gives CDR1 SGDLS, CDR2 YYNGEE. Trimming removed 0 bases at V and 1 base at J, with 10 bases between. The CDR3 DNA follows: TGTGCCAGCAGCGTAGAGCCCACAATTAACTATGGCTACACCTTC. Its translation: CASSVEPTINYGYTF.

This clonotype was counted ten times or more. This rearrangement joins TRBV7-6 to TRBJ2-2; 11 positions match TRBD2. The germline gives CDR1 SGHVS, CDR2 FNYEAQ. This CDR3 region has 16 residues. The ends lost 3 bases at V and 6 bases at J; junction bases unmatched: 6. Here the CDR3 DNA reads TGTGCCAGCAGCTTGGAGGGACTAGCGGTCGCCGGGGAGCTGTTTTTT. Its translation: CASSLEGLAVAGELFF.

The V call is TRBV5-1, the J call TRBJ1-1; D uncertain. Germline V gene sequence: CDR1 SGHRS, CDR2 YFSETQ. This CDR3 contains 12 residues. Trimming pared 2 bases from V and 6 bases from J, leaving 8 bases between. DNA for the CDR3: TGCGCCAGCAGCTTACCCAGTTCTGAAGCTTTCTTT. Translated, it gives CASSLPSSEAFF.

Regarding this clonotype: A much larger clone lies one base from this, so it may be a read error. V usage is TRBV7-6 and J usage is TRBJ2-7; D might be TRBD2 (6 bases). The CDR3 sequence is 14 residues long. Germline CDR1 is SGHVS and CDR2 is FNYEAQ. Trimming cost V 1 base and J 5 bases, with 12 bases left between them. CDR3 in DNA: TGTGCCAGCAGCTTAGAATTAGGAGGGAACGAGCAGTACTTC. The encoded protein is CASSLELGGNEQYF.